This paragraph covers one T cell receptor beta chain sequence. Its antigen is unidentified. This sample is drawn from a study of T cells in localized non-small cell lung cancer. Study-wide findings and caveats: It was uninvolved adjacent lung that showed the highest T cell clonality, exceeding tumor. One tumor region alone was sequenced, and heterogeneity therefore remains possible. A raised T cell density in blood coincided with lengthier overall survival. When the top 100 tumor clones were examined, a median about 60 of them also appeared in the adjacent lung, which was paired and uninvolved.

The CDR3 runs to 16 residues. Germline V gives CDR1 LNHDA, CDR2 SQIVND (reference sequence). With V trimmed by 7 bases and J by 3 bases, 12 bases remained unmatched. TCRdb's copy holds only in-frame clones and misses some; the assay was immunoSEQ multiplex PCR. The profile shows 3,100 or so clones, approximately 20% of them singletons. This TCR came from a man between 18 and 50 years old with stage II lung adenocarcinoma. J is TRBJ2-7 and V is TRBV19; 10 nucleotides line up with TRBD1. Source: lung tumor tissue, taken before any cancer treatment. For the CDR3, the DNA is TGTGCCAGTAAGGCGACAGGGGGCGCCGGTGACTACGAGCAGTACTTC. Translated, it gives CASKATGGAGDYEQYF.